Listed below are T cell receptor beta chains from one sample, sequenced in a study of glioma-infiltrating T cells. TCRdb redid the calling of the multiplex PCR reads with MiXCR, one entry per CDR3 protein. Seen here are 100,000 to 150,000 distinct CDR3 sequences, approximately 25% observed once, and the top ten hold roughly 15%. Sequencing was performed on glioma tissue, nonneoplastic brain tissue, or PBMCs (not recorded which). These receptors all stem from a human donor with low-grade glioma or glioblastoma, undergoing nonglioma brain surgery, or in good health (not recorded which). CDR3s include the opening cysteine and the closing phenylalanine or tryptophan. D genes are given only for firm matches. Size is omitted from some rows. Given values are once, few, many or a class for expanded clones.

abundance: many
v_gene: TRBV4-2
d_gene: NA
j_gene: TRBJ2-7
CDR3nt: TGTGCCAGCAGCCAAGACCTCCCTGATTACTACAAGCAGTACTTC
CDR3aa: CASSQDLPDYYKQYF

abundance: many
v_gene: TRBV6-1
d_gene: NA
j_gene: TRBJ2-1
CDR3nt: TGTGCCAGCAGTACAACACCGGGACTGGGGATCCTTAATGAGCAGTTCTTC
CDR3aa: CASSTTPGLGILNEQFF

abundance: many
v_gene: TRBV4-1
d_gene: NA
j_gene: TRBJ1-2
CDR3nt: TGCGCCAGCAGCCAAGACCGGGGGGGGAAGGACTATGGCTACACCTTC
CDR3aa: CASSQDRGGKDYGYTF

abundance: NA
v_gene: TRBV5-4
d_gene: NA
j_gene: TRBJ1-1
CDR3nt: TGTGCCAGCAGCACCACAAGGGGCGATTCTGAAGCTTTCTTT
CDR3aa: CASSTTRGDSEAFF

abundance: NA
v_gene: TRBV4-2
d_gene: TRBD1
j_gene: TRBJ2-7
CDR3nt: TGTGCCAGCAGCCAATTTCGGACAGGCGACTCCTACGAGCAGTACTTC
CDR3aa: CASSQFRTGDSYEQYF

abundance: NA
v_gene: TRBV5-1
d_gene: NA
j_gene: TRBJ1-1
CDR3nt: TGCGCCAGCACCCTTGAAAGCCCAGGTATCACTGAGGCTTTCTTT
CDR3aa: CASTLESPGITEAFF

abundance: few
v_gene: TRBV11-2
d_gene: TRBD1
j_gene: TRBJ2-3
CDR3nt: TGTGCCAGCAGCTCGACAGGGGGTCTAGATACGCAGTATTTT
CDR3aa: CASSSTGGLDTQYF

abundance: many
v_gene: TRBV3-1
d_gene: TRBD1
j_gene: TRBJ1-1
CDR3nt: TGTGCCAGCAGCCTCGGGACAGTTGACACTGAAGCTTTCTTT
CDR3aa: CASSLGTVDTEAFF

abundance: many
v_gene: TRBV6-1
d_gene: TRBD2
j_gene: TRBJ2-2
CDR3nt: TGTGCCAGCAAGACCCAAGGGGCGGGGGTCAACACCGGGGAGCTGTTTTTT
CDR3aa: CASKTQGAGVNTGELFF

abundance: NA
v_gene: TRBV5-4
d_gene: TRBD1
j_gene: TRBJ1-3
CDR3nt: TGTGCCAGCAGCCAAAAGTCCAGGGGGTCTGGTGGAAACACCATATATTTT
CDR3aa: CASSQKSRGSGGNTIYF

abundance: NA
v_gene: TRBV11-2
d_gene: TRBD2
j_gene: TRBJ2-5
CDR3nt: TGTGCCAGCACCGGAGCGGGACTAGCGGGACCTAAGACCCAGTACTTC
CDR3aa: CASTGAGLAGPKTQYF

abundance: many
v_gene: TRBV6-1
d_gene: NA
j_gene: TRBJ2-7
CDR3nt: TGTGCCAGCAGCCGCGACAGGTGGTACGAGCAGTACTTC
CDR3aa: CASSRDRWYEQYF

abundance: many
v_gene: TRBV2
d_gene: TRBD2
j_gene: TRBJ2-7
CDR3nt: TGTGCCAGCAGTTTCACTAGCGGGGGCTACGAGCAGTACTTC
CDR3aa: CASSFTSGGYEQYF

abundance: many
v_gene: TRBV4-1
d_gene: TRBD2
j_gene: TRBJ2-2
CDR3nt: TGCGCCAGCAGCCCGAGTCGGGGACTAGAGAACACCGGGGAGCTGTTTTTT
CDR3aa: CASSPSRGLENTGELFF

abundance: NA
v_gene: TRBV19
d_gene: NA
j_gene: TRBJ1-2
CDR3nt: TGTGCCAGTTCCGACAGTCCCCCTTATGGCTACACCTTC
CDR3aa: CASSDSPPYGYTF

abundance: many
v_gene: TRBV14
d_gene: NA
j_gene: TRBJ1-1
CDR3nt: TGTGCCAGCAGCCGGGACCTCAGCACTGAAGCTTTCTTT
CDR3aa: CASSRDLSTEAFF

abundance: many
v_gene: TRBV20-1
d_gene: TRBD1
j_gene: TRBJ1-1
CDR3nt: TGCAGTGCTAGGACAGGGGACACTGAAGCTTTCTTT
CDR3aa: CSARTGDTEAFF

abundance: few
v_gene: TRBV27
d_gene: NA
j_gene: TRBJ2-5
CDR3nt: TGTGCCAGCAGCATGACCGGATCCGAAGAGACCCAGTACTTC
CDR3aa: CASSMTGSEETQYF

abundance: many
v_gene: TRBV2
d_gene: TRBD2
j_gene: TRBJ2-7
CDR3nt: TGTGCCAGCAGTGGGACTAGCGAACTATTGGAGCAGTACTTC
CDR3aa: CASSGTSELLEQYF

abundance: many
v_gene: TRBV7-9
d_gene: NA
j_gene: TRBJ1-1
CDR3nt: TGTGCCAGCAGCTTAGCGGCTGGGGCCTTCGATGAAGCTTTCTTT
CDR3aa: CASSLAAGAFDEAFF

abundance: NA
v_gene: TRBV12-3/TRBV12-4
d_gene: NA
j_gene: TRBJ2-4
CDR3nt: TGTGCCAGCAGTTTAGCTCCGACAGGAGGGGCAAACATTCAGTACTTC
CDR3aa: CASSLAPTGGANIQYF

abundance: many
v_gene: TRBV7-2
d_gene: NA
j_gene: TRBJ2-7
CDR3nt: TGTGCCAGCAGCCCCCGAACTACGAGACAGCCCTACGAGCAGTACTTC
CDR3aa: CASSPRTTRQPYEQYF

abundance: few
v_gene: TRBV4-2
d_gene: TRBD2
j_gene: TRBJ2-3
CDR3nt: TGTGCCAGCAGCCAAGATCCCAGCGGGAGTGTCGTAGATACGCAGTATTTT
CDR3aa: CASSQDPSGSVVDTQYF

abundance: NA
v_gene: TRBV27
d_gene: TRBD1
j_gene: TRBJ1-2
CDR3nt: TGTGCCGGCAGGGACGACAGGGACTATGGCTACACCTTC
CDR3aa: CAGRDDRDYGYTF

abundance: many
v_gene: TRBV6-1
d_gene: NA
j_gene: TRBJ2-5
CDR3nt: TGTGCCAGCACATGGGGTGACGAGACCCAGTACTTC
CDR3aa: CASTWGDETQYF

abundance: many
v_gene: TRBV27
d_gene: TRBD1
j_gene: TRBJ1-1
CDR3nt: TGTGCCAGCAGTTCAGGACAGGCCACTGAAGCTTTCTTT
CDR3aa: CASSSGQATEAFF

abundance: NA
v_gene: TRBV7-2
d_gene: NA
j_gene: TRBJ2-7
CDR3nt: TGCGCCAGCAGCTTAGCCGGGACGGTCACCTACGAGCAGTGCTTC
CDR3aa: CASSLAGTVTYEQCF

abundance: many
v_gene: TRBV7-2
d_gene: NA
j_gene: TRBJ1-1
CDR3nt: TGTGCCAGCAGCTTAGTACCGAACACTGAAGCTTTCTTT
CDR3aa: CASSLVPNTEAFF

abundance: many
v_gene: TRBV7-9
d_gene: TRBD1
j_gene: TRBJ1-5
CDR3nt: TGTGCCAGCAGCCGGGACAGTTTGAAGCCCCAGCATTTT
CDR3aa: CASSRDSLKPQHF

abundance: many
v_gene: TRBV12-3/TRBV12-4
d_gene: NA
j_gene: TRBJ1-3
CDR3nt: TGTGCCAGCAGTCGCGATGTGGGAAGAAACACCATATATTTT
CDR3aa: CASSRDVGRNTIYF

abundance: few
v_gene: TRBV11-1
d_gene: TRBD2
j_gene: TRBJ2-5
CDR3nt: TGTGCCAGCAGCGCCGGGACTAGCGGGAATCAAGAGACCCAGTACTTC
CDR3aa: CASSAGTSGNQETQYF

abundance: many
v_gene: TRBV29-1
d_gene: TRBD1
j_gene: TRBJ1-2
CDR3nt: TGCAGCGTTGCCAGGGGGTCCAACTATGGCTACACCTTC
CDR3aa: CSVARGSNYGYTF

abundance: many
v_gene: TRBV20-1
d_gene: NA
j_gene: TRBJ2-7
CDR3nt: TGCAGTGCTTCGGACATAAGGAGTCCCTACGAGCAGTACTTC
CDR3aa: CSASDIRSPYEQYF

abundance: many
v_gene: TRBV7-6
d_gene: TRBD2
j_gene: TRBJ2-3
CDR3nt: TGTGCCAGCAGCTTATTACTAGCGGGAGGGACAGATACGCAGTATTTT
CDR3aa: CASSLLLAGGTDTQYF

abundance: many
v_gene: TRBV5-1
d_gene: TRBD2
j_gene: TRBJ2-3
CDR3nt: TGCGCCAGCAGCTTTAGCGGGGGGGAGACAGATACGCAGTATTTT
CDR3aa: CASSFSGGETDTQYF

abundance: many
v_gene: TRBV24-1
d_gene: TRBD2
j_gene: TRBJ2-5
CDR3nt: TGTGCCACCAGTGAGGCTAGCGGGCAGACCCAGTACTTC
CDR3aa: CATSEASGQTQYF

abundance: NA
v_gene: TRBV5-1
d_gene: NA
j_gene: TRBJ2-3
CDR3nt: TGCGCCAGCATCCTCGACAGTACTAGCACAGATACGCAGTATTTT
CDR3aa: CASILDSTSTDTQYF

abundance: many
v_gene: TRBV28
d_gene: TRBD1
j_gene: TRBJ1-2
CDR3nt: TGTGCCAGCAGAAGGGAGGGGGCGCAACACGGCTACACCTTC
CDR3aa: CASRREGAQHGYTF

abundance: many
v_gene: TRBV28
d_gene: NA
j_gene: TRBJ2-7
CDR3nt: TGTGCCAGCAGAAACCCCACAGGGACGATCTCCTACGAGCAGTACTTC
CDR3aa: CASRNPTGTISYEQYF

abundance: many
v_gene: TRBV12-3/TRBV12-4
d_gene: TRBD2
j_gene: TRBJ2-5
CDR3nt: TGTGCCAGCAGTCCGACTAGCGGGATACAAGAGACCCAGTACTTC
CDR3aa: CASSPTSGIQETQYF

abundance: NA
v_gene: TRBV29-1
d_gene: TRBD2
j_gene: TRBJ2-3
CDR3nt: TGCAGCGTTGAGGAGTCTAGCGGCCACACAGATACGCAGTATTTT
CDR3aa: CSVEESSGHTDTQYF

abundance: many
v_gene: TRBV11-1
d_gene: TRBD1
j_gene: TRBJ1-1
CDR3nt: TGTGCCAGCAGCAGGGACAGGGACTTTGAAGCTTTCTTT
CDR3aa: CASSRDRDFEAFF

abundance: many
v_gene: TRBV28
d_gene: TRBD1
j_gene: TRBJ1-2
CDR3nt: TGTGCCAGCCGATTGACAGGGTCCCTCCGTGGCTACACCTTC
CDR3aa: CASRLTGSLRGYTF

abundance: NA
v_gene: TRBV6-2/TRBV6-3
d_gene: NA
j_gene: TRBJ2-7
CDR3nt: TGTGCCAGCAGTGTAAGTCCCGGCGAGCAGTACTTC
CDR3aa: CASSVSPGEQYF

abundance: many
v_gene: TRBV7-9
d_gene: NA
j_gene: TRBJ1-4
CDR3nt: TGTGCCAGCAGCCTACGGGACGGCAATAATGAAAAACTGTTTTTT
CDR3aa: CASSLRDGNNEKLFF

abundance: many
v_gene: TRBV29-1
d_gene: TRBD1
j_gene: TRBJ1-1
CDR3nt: TGCAGCGTAAAGACAGGGAGGACTGAAGCTTTCTTT
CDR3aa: CSVKTGRTEAFF

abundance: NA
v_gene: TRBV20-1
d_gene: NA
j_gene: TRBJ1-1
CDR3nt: TGCAGTGCTACTAAGGGTATGAACACTGAAGCTTTCTTT
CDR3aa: CSATKGMNTEAFF

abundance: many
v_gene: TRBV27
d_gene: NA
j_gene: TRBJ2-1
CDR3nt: TGTGCCAGCAGTTTACTGAAGGGAGGTGAGCAGTTCTTC
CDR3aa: CASSLLKGGEQFF

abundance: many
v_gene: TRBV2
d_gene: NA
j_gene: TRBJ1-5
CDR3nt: TGTGCCAGCAGTGACAGTTGGCAGCCCCAGCATTTT
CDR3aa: CASSDSWQPQHF